In its sample, the clone carrying this TCR beta chain was seen many times. Germline V gene sequence: CDR1 SGHAT, CDR2 FQDESV (reference sequence). CDR3 length: 11 residues. The V and J ends lost 5 bases and 10 bases respectively, with 11 bases between them. This sample was included in a study of human T cells and chemical hapten exposure. Documented time point: patch test 2, 6 weeks after DPC sensitization. The treatment is: therapeutic diphenylcyclopropenone sensitization with weekly scalp DPC. Each CDR3 protein gets one entry after TCRdb re-called the RACE reads with MiXCR. Among about 26,000 distinct CDR3 sequences listed, 8% to 10% were seen once.

Sequenced here: whole blood, sampled in connection with sensitization to the hapten diphenylcyclopropenone (DPC). The sequence was obtained from a young man with alopecia areata. Some clones in this sample may be carry-over from other donors' samples. The chain joins TRBV11-1 to TRBJ1-1; maybe TRBD1 (6 bases). Here the CDR3 reads CASSTGRGAFF. CDR3 nucleotide sequence: TGTGCCAGCAGCACCGGCAGGGGAGCTTTCTTT. Together with reference TRBV11-1 and TRBJ1-1, the CDR3 gives the full variable domain: EAEVAQSPRYKITEKSQAVAFWCDPISGHATLYWYRQILGQGPELLVQFQDESVVDDSQLPKDRFSAERLKGVDSTLKIQPAELGDSAMYLCASSTGRGAFFGQGTRLTVV.